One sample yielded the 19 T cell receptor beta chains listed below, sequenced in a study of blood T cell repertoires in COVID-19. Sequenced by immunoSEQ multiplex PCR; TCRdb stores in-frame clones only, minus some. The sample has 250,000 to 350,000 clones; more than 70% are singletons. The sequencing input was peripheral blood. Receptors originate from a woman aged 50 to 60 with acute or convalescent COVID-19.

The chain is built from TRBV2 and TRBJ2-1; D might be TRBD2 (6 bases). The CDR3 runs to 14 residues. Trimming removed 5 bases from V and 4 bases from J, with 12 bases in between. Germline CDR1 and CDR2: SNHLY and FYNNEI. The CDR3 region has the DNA TGTGCCAGCAGTTCCTACCGGGAGTACAATGAGCAGTTCTTC. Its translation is CASSSYREYNEQFF.

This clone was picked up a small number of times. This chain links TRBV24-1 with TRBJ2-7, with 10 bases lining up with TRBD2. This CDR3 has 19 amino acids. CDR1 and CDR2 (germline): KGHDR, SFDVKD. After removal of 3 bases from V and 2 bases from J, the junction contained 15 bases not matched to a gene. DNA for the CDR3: TGTGCCACCAGTGATGCCGGTGGTAGCGGGAGGTTTATCCCCTACGAGCAGTACTTC. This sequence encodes CATSDAGGSGRFIPYEQYF.

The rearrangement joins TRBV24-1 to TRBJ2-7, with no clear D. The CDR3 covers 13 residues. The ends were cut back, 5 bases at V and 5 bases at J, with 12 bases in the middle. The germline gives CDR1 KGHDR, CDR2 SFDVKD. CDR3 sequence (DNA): TGTGCCACCAGTGTCGGCTCTAGTCACGAGCAGTACTTC. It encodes CATSVGSSHEQYF.

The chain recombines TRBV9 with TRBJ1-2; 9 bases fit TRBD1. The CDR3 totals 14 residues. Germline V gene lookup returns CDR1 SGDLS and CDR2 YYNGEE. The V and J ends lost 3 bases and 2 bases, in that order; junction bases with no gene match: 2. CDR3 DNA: TGTGCCAGCAGCGCGACAGGGGGAAACTATGGCTACACCTTC. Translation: CASSATGGNYGYTF. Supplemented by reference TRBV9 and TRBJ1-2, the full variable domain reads DSGVTQTPKHLITATGQRVTLRCSPRSGDLSVYWYQQSLDQGLQFLIQYYNGEERAKGNILERFSAQQFPDLHSELNLSSLELGDSALYFCASSATGGNYGYTFGSGTRLTVV.

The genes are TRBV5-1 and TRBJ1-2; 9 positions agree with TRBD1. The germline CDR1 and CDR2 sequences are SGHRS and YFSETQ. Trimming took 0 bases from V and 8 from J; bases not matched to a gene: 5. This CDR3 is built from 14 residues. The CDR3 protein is CASSLAGTGMGYTF. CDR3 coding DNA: TGCGCCAGCAGCTTGGCCGGGACAGGGATGGGCTACACCTTC.

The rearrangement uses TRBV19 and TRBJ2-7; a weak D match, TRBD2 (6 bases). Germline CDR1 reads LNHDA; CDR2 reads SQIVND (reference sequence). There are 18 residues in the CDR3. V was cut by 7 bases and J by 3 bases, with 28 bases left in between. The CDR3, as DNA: TGTGCCAGTACCCCCGGAGACCAACAAAACAGGAGGGTCTACGAGCAGTACTTC. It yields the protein CASTPGDQQNRRVYEQYF. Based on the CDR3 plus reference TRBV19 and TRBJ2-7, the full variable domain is DGGITQSPKYLFRKEGQNVTLSCEQNLNHDAMYWYRQDPGQGLRLIYYSQIVNDFQKGDIAEGYSVSREKKESFPLTVTSAQKNPTAFYLCASTPGDQQNRRVYEQYFGPGTRLTVT.

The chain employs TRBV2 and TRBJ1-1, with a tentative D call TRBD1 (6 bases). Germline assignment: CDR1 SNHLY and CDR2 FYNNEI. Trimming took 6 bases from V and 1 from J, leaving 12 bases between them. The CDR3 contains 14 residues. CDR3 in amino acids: CASRYTRGNTEAFF. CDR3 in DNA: TGTGCCAGCAGATACACCAGGGGGAACACTGAAGCTTTCTTT.

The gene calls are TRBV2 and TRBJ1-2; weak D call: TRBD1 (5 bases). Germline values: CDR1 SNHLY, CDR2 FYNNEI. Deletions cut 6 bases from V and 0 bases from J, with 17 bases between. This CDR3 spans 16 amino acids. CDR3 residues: CASSQFQGSANYGYTF. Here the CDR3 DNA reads TGTGCCAGCAGCCAGTTTCAGGGATCAGCTAACTATGGCTACACCTTC.

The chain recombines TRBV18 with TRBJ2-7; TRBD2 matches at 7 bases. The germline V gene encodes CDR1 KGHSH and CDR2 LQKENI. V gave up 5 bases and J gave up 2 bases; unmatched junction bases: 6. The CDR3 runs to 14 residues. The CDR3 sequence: CASSMLADTYEQYF. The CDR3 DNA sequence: TGTGCCAGCTCAATGCTAGCGGACACCTACGAGCAGTACTTC.

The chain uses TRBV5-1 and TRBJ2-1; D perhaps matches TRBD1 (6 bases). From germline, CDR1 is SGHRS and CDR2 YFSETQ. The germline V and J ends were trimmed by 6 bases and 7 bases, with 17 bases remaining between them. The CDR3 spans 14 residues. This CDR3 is CASNQQGSYNEQFF. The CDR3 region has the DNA TGCGCCAGCAACCAACAGGGATCGTATAATGAGCAGTTCTTC.

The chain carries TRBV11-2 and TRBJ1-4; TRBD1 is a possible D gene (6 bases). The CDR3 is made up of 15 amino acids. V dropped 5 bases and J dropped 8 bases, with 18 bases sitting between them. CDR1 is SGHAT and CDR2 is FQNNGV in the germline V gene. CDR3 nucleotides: TGTGCCAGCAGCCTACTAGGGGGAGTAGGGGAAAAACTGTTTTTT. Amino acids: CASSLLGGVGEKLFF.

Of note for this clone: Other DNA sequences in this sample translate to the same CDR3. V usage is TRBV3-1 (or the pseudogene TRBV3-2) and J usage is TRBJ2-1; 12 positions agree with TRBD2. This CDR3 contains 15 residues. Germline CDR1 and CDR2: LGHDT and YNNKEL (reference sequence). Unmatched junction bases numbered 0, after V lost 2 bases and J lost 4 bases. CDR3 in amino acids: CASSQLAGGYNEQFF. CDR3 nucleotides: TGTGCCAGCAGCCAACTAGCGGGAGGGTACAATGAGCAGTTCTTC.

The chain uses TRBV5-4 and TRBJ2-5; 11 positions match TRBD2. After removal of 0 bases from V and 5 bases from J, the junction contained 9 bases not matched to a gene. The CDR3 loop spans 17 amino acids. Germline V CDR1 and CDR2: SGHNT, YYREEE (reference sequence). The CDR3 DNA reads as TGTGCCAGCAGCTTGGGTAGGCCTAGCGGGAGGTTGGAGACCCAGTACTTC. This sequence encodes CASSLGRPSGRLETQYF. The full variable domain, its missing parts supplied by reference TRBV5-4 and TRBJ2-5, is ETGVTQSPTHLIKTRGQQVTLRCSSQSGHNTVSWYQQALGQGPQFIFQYYREEENGRGNFPPRFSGLQFPNYSSELNVNALELDDSALYLCASSLGRPSGRLETQYFGPGTRLLVL.

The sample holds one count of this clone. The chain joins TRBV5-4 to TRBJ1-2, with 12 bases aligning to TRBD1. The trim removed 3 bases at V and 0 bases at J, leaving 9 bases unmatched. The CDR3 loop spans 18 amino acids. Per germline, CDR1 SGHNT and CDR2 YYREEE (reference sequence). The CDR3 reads CASSSPGQGAWANYGYTF. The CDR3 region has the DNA TGTGCCAGCAGCTCTCCGGGACAGGGGGCATGGGCTAACTATGGCTACACCTTC.

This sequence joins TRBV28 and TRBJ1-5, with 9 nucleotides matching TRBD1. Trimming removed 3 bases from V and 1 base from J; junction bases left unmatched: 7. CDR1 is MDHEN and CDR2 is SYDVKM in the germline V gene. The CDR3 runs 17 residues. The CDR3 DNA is TGTGCCAGCAGTTTGCGCGGACAGGGGAAAAGCAATCAGCCCCAGCATTTT. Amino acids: CASSLRGQGKSNQPQHF.

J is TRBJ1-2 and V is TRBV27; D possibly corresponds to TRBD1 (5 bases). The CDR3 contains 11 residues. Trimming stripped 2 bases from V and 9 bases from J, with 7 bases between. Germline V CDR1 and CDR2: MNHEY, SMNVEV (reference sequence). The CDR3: CASSLGGSYTF. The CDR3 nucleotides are TGTGCCAGCAGTTTAGGGGGGAGCTACACCTTC.

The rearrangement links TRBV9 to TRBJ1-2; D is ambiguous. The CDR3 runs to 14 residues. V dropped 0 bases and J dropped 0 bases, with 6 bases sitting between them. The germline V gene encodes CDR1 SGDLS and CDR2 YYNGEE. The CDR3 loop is CASSVETANYGYTF. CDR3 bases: TGTGCCAGCAGCGTAGAGACTGCTAACTATGGCTACACCTTC.

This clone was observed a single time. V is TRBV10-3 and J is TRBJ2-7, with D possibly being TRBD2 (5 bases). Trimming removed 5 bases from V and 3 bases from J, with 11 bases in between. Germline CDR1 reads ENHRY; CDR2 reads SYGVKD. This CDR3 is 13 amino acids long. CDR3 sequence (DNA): TGTGCCATCAGTAGTTCCCGGGACTACGAGCAGTACTTC. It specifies CAISSSRDYEQYF.

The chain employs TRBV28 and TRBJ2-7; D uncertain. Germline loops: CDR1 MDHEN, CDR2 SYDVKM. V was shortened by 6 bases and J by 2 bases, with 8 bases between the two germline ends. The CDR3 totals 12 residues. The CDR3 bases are TGTGCCAGCAGGCAACTAACCTACGAGCAGTACTTC. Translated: CASRQLTYEQYF.